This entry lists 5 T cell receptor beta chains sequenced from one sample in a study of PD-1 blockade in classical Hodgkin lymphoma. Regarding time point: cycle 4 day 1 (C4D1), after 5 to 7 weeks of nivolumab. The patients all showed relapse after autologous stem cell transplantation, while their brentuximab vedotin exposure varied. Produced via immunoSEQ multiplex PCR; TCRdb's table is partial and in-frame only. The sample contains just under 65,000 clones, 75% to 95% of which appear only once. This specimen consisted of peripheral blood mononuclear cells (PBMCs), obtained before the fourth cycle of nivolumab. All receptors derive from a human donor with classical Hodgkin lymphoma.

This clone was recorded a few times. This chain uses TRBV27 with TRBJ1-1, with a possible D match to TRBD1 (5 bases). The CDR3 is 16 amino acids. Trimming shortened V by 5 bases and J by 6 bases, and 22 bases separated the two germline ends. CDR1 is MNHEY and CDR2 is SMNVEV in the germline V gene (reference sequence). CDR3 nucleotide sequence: TGTGCCAGCAGTCTCCGGGACTCCATGTTACCGGCTGAAGCTTTCTTT. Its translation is CASSLRDSMLPAEAFF.

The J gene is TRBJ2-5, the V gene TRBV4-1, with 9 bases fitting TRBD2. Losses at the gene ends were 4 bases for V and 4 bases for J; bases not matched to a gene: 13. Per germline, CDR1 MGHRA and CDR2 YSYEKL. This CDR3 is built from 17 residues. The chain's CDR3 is CASSPRTSEKKGETQYF. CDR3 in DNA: TGCGCCAGCAGCCCTAGGACTAGCGAGAAAAAGGGAGAGACCCAGTACTTC.

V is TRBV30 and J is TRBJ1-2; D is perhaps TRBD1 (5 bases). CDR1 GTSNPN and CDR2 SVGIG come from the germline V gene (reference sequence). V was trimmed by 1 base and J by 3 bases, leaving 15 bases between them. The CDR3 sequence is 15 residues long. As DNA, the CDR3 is TGTGCCTGGAGTGAAGGGCAGGGAGTATACTATGGCTACACCTTC. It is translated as CAWSEGQGVYYGYTF.

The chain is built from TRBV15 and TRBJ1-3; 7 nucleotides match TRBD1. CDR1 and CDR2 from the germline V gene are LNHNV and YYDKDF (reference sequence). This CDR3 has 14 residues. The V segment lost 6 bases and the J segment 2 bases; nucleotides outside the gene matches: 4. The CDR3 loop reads CATRKQGAGNTIYF. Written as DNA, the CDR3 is TGTGCCACCAGAAAGCAGGGGGCTGGAAACACCATATATTTT.

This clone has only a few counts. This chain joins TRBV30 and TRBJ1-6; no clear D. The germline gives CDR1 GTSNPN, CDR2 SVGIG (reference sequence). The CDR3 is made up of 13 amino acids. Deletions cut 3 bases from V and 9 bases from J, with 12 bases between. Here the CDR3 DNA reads TGTGCCTGGAGGGAAGACATACTTTCACCCCTCCACTTT. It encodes CAWREDILSPLHF.